This T cell receptor (beta chain) originates from a study of T cells after yellow fever vaccination. Broader study findings: Post-booster reappearance was seen for most primary-vaccination clones (around 96% CD4, roughly 88% CD8). Bulk-population clonotypes that are abundant could appear as contaminants in FACS-sorted repertoires. A limited proportion of clonotypes was detected within both the CD4 and CD8 compartments.

TCR cDNA, made by 5'RACE template switching, carried an added universal primer site and UMIs. TCRdb processed the 5' RACE reads anew with MiXCR; each CDR3 protein has one entry. The data hold approximately 120,000 distinct CDR3 sequences, with roughly 6.7% observed a single time. The V and J ends lost 0 bases and 3 bases, in that order; junction bases with no gene match: 1. The germline CDR1 and CDR2 sequences are SGHNT and YYREEE (reference sequence). The CDR3 covers 16 residues. This clonotype showed up just a few times. Its antigen is unknown. The sequence was collected from a man between 18 and 35 years old who received the YFV17D yellow fever vaccine. The genes are TRBV5-4 and TRBJ2-2; 11 nucleotides align to TRBD1. This specimen consisted of CD4+ T cells sorted from PBMCs, obtained around 10 days after the first yellow fever vaccination. The DNA of the CDR3 is TGTGCCAGCAGCTTGGGGGGACAGGGGGACACCGGGGAGCTGTTTTTT. This codes for CASSLGGQGDTGELFF.